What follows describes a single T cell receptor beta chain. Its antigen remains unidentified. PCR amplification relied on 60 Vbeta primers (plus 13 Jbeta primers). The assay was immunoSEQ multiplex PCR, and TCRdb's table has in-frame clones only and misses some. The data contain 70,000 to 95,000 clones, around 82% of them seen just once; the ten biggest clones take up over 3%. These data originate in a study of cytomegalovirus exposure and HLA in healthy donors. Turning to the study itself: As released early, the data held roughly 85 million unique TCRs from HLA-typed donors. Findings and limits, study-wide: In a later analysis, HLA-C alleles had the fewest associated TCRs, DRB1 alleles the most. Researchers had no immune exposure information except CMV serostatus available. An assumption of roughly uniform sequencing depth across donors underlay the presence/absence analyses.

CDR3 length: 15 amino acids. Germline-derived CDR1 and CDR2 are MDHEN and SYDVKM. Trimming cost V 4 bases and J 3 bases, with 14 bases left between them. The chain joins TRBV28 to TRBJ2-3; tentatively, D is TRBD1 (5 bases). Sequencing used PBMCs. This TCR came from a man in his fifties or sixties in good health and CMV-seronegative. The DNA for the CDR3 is TGTGCCAGCAGTTCCACAGGAGAACGGACAGATACGCAGTATTTT. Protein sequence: CASSSTGERTDTQYF.